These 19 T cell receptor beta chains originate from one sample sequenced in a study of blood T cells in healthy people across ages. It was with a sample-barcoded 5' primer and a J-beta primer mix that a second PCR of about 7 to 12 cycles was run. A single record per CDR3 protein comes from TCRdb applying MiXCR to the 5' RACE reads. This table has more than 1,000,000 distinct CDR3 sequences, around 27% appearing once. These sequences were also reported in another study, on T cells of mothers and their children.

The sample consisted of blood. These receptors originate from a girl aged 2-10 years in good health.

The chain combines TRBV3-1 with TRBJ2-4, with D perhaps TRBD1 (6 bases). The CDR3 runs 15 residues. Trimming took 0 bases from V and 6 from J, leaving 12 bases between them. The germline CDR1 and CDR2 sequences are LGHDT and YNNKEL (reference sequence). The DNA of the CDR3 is TGTGCCAGCAGCCAAGATCCCAGGGGCTCAAACATTCAGTACTTC. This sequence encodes CASSQDPRGSNIQYF.

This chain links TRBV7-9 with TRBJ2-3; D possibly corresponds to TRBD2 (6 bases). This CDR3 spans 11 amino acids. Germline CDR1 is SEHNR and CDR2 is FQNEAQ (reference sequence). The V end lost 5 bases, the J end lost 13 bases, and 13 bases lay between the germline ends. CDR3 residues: CASSPGLEEYF. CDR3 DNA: TGTGCCAGCAGCCCGGGACTTGAGGAGTATTTT.

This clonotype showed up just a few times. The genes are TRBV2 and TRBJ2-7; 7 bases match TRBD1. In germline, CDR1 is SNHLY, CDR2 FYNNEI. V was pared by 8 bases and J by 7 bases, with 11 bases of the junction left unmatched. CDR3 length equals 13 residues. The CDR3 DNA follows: TGTGCCAGCTCCTTAGGACAGGAGATGGAGCAGTACTTC. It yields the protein CASSLGQEMEQYF.

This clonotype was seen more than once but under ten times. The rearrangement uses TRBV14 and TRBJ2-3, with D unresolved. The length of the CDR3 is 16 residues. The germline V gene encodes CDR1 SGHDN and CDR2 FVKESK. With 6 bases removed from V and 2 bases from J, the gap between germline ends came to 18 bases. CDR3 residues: CASSLTVADPTDTQYF. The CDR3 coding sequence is TGTGCCAGCAGTCTAACTGTCGCGGATCCCACAGATACGCAGTATTTT.

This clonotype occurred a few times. The CDR3 reads CASSQDDVYSYEQYF. Written as DNA, the CDR3 is TGCGCCAGCAGCCAAGATGACGTCTACTCCTACGAGCAGTACTTC. The chain recombines TRBV4-1 with TRBJ2-7; D unclear. CDR3 length: 15 amino acids. Germline loops: CDR1 MGHRA, CDR2 YSYEKL. Trimming took off 0 bases at V and 0 bases at J, with 9 bases between the two ends.

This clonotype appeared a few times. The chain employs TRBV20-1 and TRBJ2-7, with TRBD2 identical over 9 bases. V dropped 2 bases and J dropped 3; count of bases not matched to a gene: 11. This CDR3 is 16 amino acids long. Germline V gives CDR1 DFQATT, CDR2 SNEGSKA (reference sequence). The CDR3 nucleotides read TGCAGTGCTAGAAATAATCGCGGGAGGGCCCTCTACGAGCAGTACTTC. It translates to CSARNNRGRALYEQYF.

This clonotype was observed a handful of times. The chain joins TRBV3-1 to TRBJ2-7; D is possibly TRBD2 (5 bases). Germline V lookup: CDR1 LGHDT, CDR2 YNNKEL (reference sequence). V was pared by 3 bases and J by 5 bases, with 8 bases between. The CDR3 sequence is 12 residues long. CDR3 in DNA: TGTGCCAGCAGCCAGAGGGCCAACGAGCAGTACTTC. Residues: CASSQRANEQYF.

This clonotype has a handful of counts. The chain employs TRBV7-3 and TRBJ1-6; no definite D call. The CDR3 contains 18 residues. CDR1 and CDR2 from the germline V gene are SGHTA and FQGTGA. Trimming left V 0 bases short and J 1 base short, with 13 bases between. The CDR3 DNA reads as TGTGCCAGCAGCTTAACGGGCGGTACAGATTCCTATAATTCACCCCTCCACTTT. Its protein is CASSLTGGTDSYNSPLHF.

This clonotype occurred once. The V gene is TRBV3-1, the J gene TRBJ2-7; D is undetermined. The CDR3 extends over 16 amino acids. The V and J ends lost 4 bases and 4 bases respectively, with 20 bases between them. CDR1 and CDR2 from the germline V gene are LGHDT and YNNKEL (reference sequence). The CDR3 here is CASSRGLAGVRYEQYF. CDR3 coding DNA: TGTGCCAGCAGCCGGGGATTAGCCGGCGTTAGGTACGAGCAGTACTTC.

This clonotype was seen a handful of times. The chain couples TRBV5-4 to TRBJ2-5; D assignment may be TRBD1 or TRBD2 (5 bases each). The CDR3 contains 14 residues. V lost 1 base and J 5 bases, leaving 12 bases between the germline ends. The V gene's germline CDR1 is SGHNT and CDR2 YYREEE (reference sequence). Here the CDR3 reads CASSLRAGAETQYF. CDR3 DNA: TGTGCCAGCAGCTTGCGGGCCGGGGCGGAGACCCAGTACTTC.

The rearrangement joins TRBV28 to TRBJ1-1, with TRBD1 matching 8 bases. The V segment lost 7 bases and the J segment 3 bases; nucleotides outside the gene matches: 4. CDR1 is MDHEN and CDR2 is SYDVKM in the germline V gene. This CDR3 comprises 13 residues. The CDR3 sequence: CASTSTGDTEAFF. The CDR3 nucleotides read TGTGCCAGCACTTCGACAGGGGACACTGAAGCTTTCTTT.

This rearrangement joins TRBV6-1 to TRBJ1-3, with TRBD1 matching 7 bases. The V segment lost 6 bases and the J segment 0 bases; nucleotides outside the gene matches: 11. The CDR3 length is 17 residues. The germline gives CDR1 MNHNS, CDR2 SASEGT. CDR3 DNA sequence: TGTGCCAGCAGACAGACAGGGCGCGACGTCTCTGGAAACACCATATATTTT. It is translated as CASRQTGRDVSGNTIYF.

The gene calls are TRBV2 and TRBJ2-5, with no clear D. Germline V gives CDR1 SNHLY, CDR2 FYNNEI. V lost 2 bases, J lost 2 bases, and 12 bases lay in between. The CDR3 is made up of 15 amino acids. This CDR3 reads CASSESHLRQETQYF. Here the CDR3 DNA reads TGTGCCAGCAGTGAATCTCATTTGAGACAAGAGACCCAGTACTTC.

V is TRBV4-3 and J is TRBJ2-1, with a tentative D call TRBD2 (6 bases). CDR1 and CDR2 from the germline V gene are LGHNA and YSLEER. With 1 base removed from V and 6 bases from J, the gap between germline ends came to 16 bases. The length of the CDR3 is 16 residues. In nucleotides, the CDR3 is TGCGCCAGCAGCCAAGGGATCGGGACTTCTTTCAATGAGCAGTTCTTC. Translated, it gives CASSQGIGTSFNEQFF.

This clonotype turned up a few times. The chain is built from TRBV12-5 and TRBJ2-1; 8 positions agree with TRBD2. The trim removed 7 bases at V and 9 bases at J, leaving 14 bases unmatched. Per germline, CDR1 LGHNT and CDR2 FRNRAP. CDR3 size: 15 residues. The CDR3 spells CASARGTRQGGEQFF. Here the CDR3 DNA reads TGTGCTAGTGCTCGGGGGACTAGGCAGGGAGGTGAGCAGTTCTTC.

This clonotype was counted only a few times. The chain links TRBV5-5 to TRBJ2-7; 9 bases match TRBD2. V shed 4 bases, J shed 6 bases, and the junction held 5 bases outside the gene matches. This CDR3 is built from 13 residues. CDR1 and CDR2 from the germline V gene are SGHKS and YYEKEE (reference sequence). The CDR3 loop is CASSQGLAAEQYF. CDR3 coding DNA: TGTGCCAGCAGCCAGGGACTAGCCGCCGAGCAGTACTTC.

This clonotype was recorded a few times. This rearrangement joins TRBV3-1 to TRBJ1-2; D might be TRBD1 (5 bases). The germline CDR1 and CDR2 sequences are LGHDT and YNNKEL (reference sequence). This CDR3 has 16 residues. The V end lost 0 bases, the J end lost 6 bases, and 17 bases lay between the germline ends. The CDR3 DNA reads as TGTGCCAGCAGCCAAGATGAGGGTTGGCGGGGCCATGGCTACACCTTC. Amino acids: CASSQDEGWRGHGYTF.

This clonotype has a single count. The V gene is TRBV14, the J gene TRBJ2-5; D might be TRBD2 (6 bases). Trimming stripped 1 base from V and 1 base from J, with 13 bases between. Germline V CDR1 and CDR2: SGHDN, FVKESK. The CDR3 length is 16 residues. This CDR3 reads CASSQGRRAGQETQYF. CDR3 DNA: TGTGCCAGCAGCCAAGGGCGGAGAGCGGGCCAAGAGACCCAGTACTTC.

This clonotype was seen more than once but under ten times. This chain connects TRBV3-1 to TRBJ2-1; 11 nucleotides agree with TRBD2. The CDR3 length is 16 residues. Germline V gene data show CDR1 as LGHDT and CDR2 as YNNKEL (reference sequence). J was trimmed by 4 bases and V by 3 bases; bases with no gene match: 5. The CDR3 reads CASSQPSSGRYNEQFF. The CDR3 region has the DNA TGTGCCAGCAGCCAGCCCTCTAGCGGGAGGTACAATGAGCAGTTCTTC.